This T cell receptor (beta chain) comes out of a study of control samples from healthy donors and cancer patients. Sequencing used immunoSEQ multiplex PCR; TCRdb keeps in-frame clones, though not all of them. The sample holds about 89,000 clones, more than 75% seen once. V was shortened by 1 base and J by 2 bases, with 4 bases between the two germline ends. The CDR3 extends over 13 amino acids. Germline V gene sequence: CDR1 SGHAT, CDR2 FQNNGV. Input material: blood. The rearrangement links TRBV11-2 to TRBJ2-3; D not resolved. The receptor was isolated from a man aged 25 to 45 in good health. CDR3 residues: CASSLGTTDTQYF. The CDR3 DNA reads as TGTGCCAGCAGCTTAGGCACCACAGATACGCAGTATTTT.